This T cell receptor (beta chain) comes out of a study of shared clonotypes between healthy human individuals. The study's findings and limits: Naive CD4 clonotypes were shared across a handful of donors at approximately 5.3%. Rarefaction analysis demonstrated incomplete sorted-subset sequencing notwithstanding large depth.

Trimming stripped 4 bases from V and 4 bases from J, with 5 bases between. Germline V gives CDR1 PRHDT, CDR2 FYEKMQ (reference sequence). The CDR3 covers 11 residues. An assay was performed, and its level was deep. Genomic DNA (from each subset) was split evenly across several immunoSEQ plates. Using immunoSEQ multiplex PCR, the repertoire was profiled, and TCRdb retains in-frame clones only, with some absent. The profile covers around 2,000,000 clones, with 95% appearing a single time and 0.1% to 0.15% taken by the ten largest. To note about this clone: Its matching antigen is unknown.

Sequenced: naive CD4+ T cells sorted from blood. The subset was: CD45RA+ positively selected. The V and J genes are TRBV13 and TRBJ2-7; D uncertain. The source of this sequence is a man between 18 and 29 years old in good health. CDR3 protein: CASSSYYEQYF. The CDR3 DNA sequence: TGTGCCAGCAGCTCATATTACGAGCAGTACTTC.